This TCR beta chain is drawn from a study of neurological immune-mediated disorders. Notes on the study in general: CDR3 amino acid sequences found in expanded clones were never shared across subjects, suggesting private repertoires in all groups.

The V and J ends lost 6 bases and 1 base, in that order; junction bases with no gene match: 5. This CDR3 contains 14 residues. Germline CDR1 reads MDHEN; CDR2 reads SYDVKM. This clonotype was counted at least ten times. Its antigen is unidentified. As for the cDNA, it was generated by 5'RACE with 10-nucleotide random UMIs. TCRdb processed the 5' RACE reads anew with MiXCR; each CDR3 protein has one entry. The table includes approximately 50,000 distinct CDR3 sequences, approximately 3.8% detected once. This TCR derives from a man aged 25-40 years with multiple sclerosis. What was sequenced was PBMCs. This chain links TRBV28 with TRBJ2-7; 8 positions agree with TRBD1. The CDR3 DNA is TGTGCCAGCAGGCGACAGGGGTCGTCCTACGAGCAGTACTTC. Its translation: CASRRQGSSYEQYF.